This T cell receptor beta chain is from a study of CD8+CD57+ T cells in acquired aplastic anemia. Germline V CDR1 and CDR2: SEHNR, FQNEAQ (reference sequence). V dropped 5 bases and J dropped 5 bases, with 13 bases sitting between them. This CDR3 is 15 amino acids long. TCR beta VDJ and CDR3 were profiled, and genomic DNA was the template. TCRdb ran MiXCR on the reads and lists one entry per CDR3 protein. The profile shows roughly 61,000 distinct CDR3 sequences, approximately 50% of them singletons. Only patients with CD8+CD57+ cell expansion on flow cytometry were chosen for sequencing. In all patients, the disease was severe acquired aplastic anemia. At blood sampling, none of the patients had yet received therapy. The table lists this clonotype with many counts.

The TCR originated in a human donor with aplastic anemia. The chain is built from TRBV7-9 and TRBJ1-6, with D unclear. Sequenced material: sorted CD4+, CD8+, or CD8+CD57+ T cells (not recorded which) from PBMCs. Here the CDR3 reads CASSLNRENNSPLHF. In DNA, the CDR3 is TGTGCCAGCAGCCTGAATCGAGAAAATAATTCACCCCTCCACTTT.